Here is one TCR beta chain with its context. This table comes from immunoSEQ multiplex PCR, and its TCRdb copy is limited to in-frame clones, with some not included. The table includes 300,000 to 400,000 clones, 90% to 95% detected once. Germline V gene sequence: CDR1 SGHDN, CDR2 FVKESK. The CDR3 is made up of 14 amino acids. V was clipped by 8 bases and J by 7 bases; unmatched bases: 13. These data belong to a study of Ad26.COV2.S vaccination and SARS-CoV-2 variants. The clonotype was recovered from a human donor who had recovered from COVID-19. This chain uses TRBV14 with TRBJ1-2, with 7 bases fitting TRBD1. This sample comprised peripheral blood, obtained after recovery from COVID-19. The CDR3 loop reads CASRLTGDVFGYTF. The CDR3 DNA reads as TGTGCCAGCCGCCTTACAGGGGACGTATTTGGCTACACCTTC.